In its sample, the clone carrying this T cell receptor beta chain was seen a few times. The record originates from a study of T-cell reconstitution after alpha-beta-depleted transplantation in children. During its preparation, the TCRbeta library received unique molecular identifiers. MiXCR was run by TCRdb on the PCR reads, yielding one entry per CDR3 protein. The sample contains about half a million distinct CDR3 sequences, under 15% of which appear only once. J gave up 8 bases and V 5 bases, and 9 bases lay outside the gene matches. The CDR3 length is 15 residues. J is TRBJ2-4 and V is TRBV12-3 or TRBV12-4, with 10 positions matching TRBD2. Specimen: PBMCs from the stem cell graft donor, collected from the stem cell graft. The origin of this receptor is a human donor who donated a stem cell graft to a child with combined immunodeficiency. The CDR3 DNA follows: TGTGCCAGCAGTCGCACCCTAGCGGGAGATGACATTCAGTACTTC. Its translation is CASSRTLAGDDIQYF.